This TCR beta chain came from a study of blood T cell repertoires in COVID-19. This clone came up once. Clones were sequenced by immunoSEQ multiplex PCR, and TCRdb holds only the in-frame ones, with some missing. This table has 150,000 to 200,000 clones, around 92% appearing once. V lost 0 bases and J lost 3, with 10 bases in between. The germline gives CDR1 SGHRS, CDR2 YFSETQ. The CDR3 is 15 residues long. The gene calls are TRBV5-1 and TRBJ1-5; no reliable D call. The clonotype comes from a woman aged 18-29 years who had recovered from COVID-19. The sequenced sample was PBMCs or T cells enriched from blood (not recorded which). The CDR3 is CASSLGVADNQPQHF. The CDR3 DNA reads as TGCGCCAGCAGCTTGGGGGTCGCGGACAATCAGCCCCAGCATTTT.